Listed here are 8 T cell receptor beta chains from one sample, sequenced in a study of blood T cell repertoires in COVID-19. The repertoire was sequenced with immunoSEQ multiplex PCR; TCRdb's copy has only in-frame clones and lacks some. The sample contains roughly 160,000 clones, roughly nine tenths of which appear only once. The sequenced sample was PBMCs or T cells enriched from blood (not recorded which). All receptors derive from a woman in her forties or fifties who had recovered from COVID-19.

This sequence joins TRBV5-5 and TRBJ2-3, with TRBD2 identical over 11 bases. There are 16 residues in the CDR3. V shed 4 bases and J 0 bases; nucleotides not matched to a gene: 4. Germline V gene lookup returns CDR1 SGHKS and CDR2 YYEKEE (reference sequence). CDR3 nucleotides: TGTGCCAGCAGCCCCCGGACTAGCGGGAGCACAGATACGCAGTATTTT. Its translation: CASSPRTSGSTDTQYF.

The genes are TRBV15 and TRBJ1-6, with TRBD1 identical over 10 bases. CDR1 and CDR2 from the germline V gene are LNHNV and YYDKDF (reference sequence). The CDR3 is made up of 16 amino acids. J lost 10 bases, V lost 3 bases, and 9 bases had no gene match. As DNA, the CDR3 is TGTGCCACCAGCAGTTCAGGGACAGGGGTCGAATCACCCCTCCACTTT. It encodes CATSSSGTGVESPLHF.

In this sample, this clone turned up once. The rearrangement uses TRBV29-1 and TRBJ1-2; no definite D call. V lost 4 bases and J lost 6, with 3 bases in between. There are 9 residues in the CDR3. Looked up from germline, CDR1 is SQVTM and CDR2 is ANQGSEA. CDR3 bases: TGCAGCGTTGGAGATGGCTACACCTTC. It yields the protein CSVGDGYTF.

CDR3 nucleotide sequence: TGTGCCAGCAGCGTAGCCCCACCTAGCGAGGATACGCAGTATTTT. Translated: CASSVAPPSEDTQYF. The genes are TRBV9 and TRBJ2-3; maybe TRBD2 (6 bases). Germline CDR1 SGDLS, CDR2 YYNGEE. The CDR3 runs 15 residues. Trimming shortened V by 0 bases and J by 6 bases, and 14 bases separated the two germline ends.

The chain combines TRBV10-3 with TRBJ2-3, with a weak D call TRBD2 (6 bases). Germline CDR1 ENHRY, CDR2 SYGVKD. CDR3 length equals 15 residues. V lost 7 bases, J lost 3 bases, and 17 bases lay in between. CDR3 residues: CAINRRDGPTDTQYF. As DNA, the CDR3 is TGTGCCATCAATAGGCGGGATGGTCCGACAGATACGCAGTATTTT.

This rearrangement joins TRBV11-3 to TRBJ2-1; 7 bases match TRBD2. V was clipped by 1 base and J by 5 bases; unmatched bases: 5. The CDR3 extends over 15 amino acids. Germline V CDR1 and CDR2: SGHNT, YENEEA. The CDR3 DNA reads as TGTGCCAGCAGCTTAGGGGGCGGGAGAGACAATGAGCAGTTCTTC. This gives the protein CASSLGGGRDNEQFF.

The V call is TRBV6-2 or TRBV6-3, the J call TRBJ2-6; 10 nucleotides line up with TRBD1. The CDR3 consists of 18 residues. Germline CDR1 reads MNHEY; CDR2 reads SVGEGT. Trimming took 1 base from V and 2 from J; bases not matched to a gene: 5. CDR3 sequence reads: CASSYWDRGFTGANVLTF. DNA for the CDR3: TGTGCCAGCAGTTACTGGGACAGGGGATTCACTGGGGCCAACGTCCTGACTTTC.

The chain uses TRBV29-1 and TRBJ2-5; possibly TRBD2 for D (5 bases). Trimming took 5 bases from V and 2 from J, leaving 12 bases between them. Per germline, CDR1 SQVTM and CDR2 ANQGSEA. The CDR3 has 13 residues. CDR3 residues: CSVKGAKQETQYF. CDR3 bases: TGCAGCGTTAAGGGAGCGAAACAAGAGACCCAGTACTTC.